These 20 T cell receptor beta chains originate from one sample sequenced in a study of cytomegalovirus exposure and HLA in healthy donors. Some clones are missing from TCRdb's copy, which holds only in-frame ones; the method was immunoSEQ multiplex PCR. Of 200,000 to 300,000 clones listed, less than 95% are singletons. Sequences were obtained from PBMCs. Source of these receptors: a woman aged 25 to 39 in good health and CMV-seronegative.

The CDR3 is CASSPAVLAGEEYNEQFF. As DNA, the CDR3 is TGCGCCAGCAGCCCGGCGGTCCTAGCGGGAGAAGAGTACAATGAGCAGTTCTTC. This chain uses TRBV5-1 with TRBJ2-1, with TRBD2 matching over 10 bases. The CDR3 contains 18 residues. After removal of 4 bases from V and 4 bases from J, the junction contained 14 bases not matched to a gene. Germline values: CDR1 SGHRS, CDR2 YFSETQ.

The chain is built from TRBV27 and TRBJ1-1; 8 nucleotides align to TRBD1. With 5 bases clipped from V and 0 bases from J, the junction kept 8 bases outside the gene matches. Germline assignment: CDR1 MNHEY and CDR2 SMNVEV (reference sequence). CDR3 length equals 16 residues. The CDR3 reads CASSPRQGPMNTEAFF. CDR3 bases: TGTGCCAGCAGTCCACGACAGGGGCCCATGAACACTGAAGCTTTCTTT.

The chain joins TRBV7-3 to TRBJ2-2, with D tentatively TRBD2 (5 bases). V was cut by 6 bases and J by 7 bases, with 21 bases left in between. The CDR3 totals 16 residues. The germline V gene encodes CDR1 SGHTA and CDR2 FQGTGA. The DNA for the CDR3 is TGTGCCAGCAGGAACAAATTAGCGAGATATAACGGGGAGCTGTTTTTT. This translates into CASRNKLARYNGELFF.

V gene TRBV15 combines with J gene TRBJ1-5, with a possible D match to TRBD1 (6 bases). V gave up 5 bases and J gave up 1 base, with 9 bases separating them. This CDR3 contains 14 residues. Germline V lookup: CDR1 LNHNV, CDR2 YYDKDF (reference sequence). CDR3: CATSAGDSNQPQHF. The DNA of the CDR3 is TGTGCCACCAGCGCAGGGGACAGCAATCAGCCCCAGCATTTT. Using reference TRBV15 and TRBJ1-5 for the parts outside the CDR3, the full variable domain is DAMVIQNPRYQVTQFGKPVTLSCSQTLNHNVMYWYQQKSSQAPKLLFHYYDKDFNNEADTPDNFQSRRPNTSFCFLDIRSPGLGDTAMYLCATSAGDSNQPQHFGDGTRLSIL.

The chain employs TRBV11-2 and TRBJ2-1; either TRBD1 or TRBD2 may supply D (5 bases each). CDR1 and CDR2 from the germline V gene are SGHAT and FQNNGV. This CDR3 region has 14 residues. Trimming stripped 2 bases from V and 9 bases from J, with 14 bases between. CDR3 sequence (DNA): TGTGCCAGCAGCTTATACTTAGCTGGGGGTGAGCAGTTCTTC. It encodes CASSLYLAGGEQFF.

The chain is built from TRBV7-6 and TRBJ2-1; tentatively, D is TRBD1 (6 bases). CDR3 length: 14 residues. Germline lookup yields CDR1 SGHVS and CDR2 FNYEAQ. The V gene lost 0 bases and the J gene lost 7 bases, with 10 bases spanning the gap. CDR3 residues: CASSLAGTGNEQFF. In DNA, the CDR3 is TGTGCCAGCAGCTTAGCTGGAACAGGGAATGAGCAGTTCTTC.

V and J are TRBV19 and TRBJ2-7, with TRBD2 identical over 10 bases. V gave up 3 bases and J gave up 2 bases; unmatched junction bases: 7. There are 16 residues in the CDR3. CDR1 and CDR2 from the germline V gene are LNHDA and SQIVND (reference sequence). The CDR3 DNA reads TGTGCCAGTAGTATGGGGCCGCTAGCGGGGGCCTACGAGCAGTACTTC. Residues: CASSMGPLAGAYEQYF.

The gene calls are TRBV5-1 and TRBJ1-2; 11 bases line up with TRBD1. This CDR3 is built from 14 residues. Germline CDR1 is SGHRS and CDR2 is YFSETQ. The V gene end was trimmed by 4 bases and the J gene end by 5 bases; junction bases not matched to a gene: 4. The chain's CDR3 is CASSRDRGLYGYTF. CDR3 in DNA: TGCGCCAGCAGCCGGGACAGGGGGTTGTATGGCTACACCTTC.

A single count supports this clone. The rearrangement joins TRBV7-8 to TRBJ2-3; 11 nucleotides match TRBD2. In germline, CDR1 is SGHVS, CDR2 FQNEAQ. The CDR3 contains 14 residues. V shed 4 bases, J shed 5 bases, and the junction held 2 bases outside the gene matches. The CDR3 region has the DNA TGTGCCAGCAGCTCACTAGCGGGAGTAGATACGCAGTATTTT. Translating gives CASSSLAGVDTQYF.

The chain combines TRBV7-8 with TRBJ1-3, with D maybe TRBD1 (5 bases). The CDR3 runs to 15 residues. CDR1 is SGHVS, CDR2 FQNEAQ, per germline. V gave up 2 bases and J gave up 2 bases, with 10 bases separating them. CDR3 nucleotides: TGTGCCAGCAGCTTAATCACAGGCACTGGAAACACCATATATTTT. Protein: CASSLITGTGNTIYF.

A word on this clone: Other nucleotide sequences from this sample produce the same CDR3. This chain uses TRBV4-3 with TRBJ2-2; 7 bases fit TRBD1. The CDR3 is 14 residues long. V was clipped by 3 bases and J by 8 bases; unmatched bases: 6. CDR1 is LGHNA and CDR2 is YSLEER in the germline V gene. The CDR3 sequence: CASSQDTGAGELFF. The CDR3 DNA sequence: TGCGCCAGCAGCCAGGATACAGGGGCGGGGGAGCTGTTTTTT.

The V gene is TRBV2, the J gene TRBJ2-1; 10 positions agree with TRBD2. This CDR3 is built from 15 residues. V lost 4 bases and J lost 4; bases outside the gene matches: 4. Germline CDR1 and CDR2: SNHLY and FYNNEI. Written as DNA, the CDR3 is TGTGCCAGCAGTGTGACTAGCGGGCTGTACAATGAGCAGTTCTTC. Amino acid sequence: CASSVTSGLYNEQFF.

This chain connects TRBV2 to TRBJ2-2; D perhaps matches TRBD1 (5 bases). V lost 10 bases and J lost 5, with 14 bases in between. Germline values: CDR1 SNHLY, CDR2 FYNNEI. The CDR3 runs 13 residues. The CDR3 nucleotides are TGTGCCATCTTGGATCAGGGAACCGGGGAGCTGTTTTTT. This gives the protein CAILDQGTGELFF.

The chain has TRBV29-1 and TRBJ2-3; a weak D match, TRBD1 (5 bases). The germline V gene has CDR1 SQVTM and CDR2 ANQGSEA. Between the trimmed V and J ends, which lost 4 bases and 4 bases, there was a span of 18 bases. This CDR3 has 15 residues. The CDR3 DNA is TGCAGCGTTGTGGCTGGAAGGGGTTCGCCAGATACGCAGTATTTT. It translates to CSVVAGRGSPDTQYF.

The gene calls are TRBV5-4 and TRBJ2-1, with TRBD1 identical over 10 bases. CDR1 and CDR2 (germline): SGHNT, YYREEE (reference sequence). Trimming cost V 4 bases and J 8 bases; bases outside gene matches: 9. This CDR3 region has 15 residues. CDR3 coding DNA: TGTGCCAGCAGCGACCGGGACAGGGGCCGGCATGAGCAGTTCTTC. This codes for CASSDRDRGRHEQFF.

This clone was detected only once. The V call is TRBV15, the J call TRBJ1-4, with 7 bases matching TRBD1. The length of the CDR3 is 16 residues. Losses at the gene ends were 0 bases for V and 8 bases for J; bases not matched to a gene: 9. Germline V gene lookup returns CDR1 LNHNV and CDR2 YYDKDF (reference sequence). In DNA, the CDR3 is TGTGCCACCAGCAGAGATGTAGGGGGCTTTAACGAAAAACTGTTTTTT. Translated, it gives CATSRDVGGFNEKLFF.

This rearrangement joins TRBV9 to TRBJ2-7, with 13 bases aligning to TRBD2. The CDR3 extends over 16 amino acids. After removal of 3 bases from V and 4 bases from J, the junction contained 7 bases not matched to a gene. Germline V gene data show CDR1 as SGDLS and CDR2 as YYNGEE. The CDR3 region is CASSARTSGSFYEQYF. The CDR3 DNA reads as TGTGCCAGCAGCGCACGGACTAGCGGGAGCTTTTACGAGCAGTACTTC.

The chain employs TRBV30 and TRBJ1-3, with no clear D. V was pared by 0 bases and J by 11 bases, with 11 bases between. The CDR3 is made up of 12 amino acids. Germline-derived CDR1 and CDR2 are GTSNPN and SVGIG (reference sequence). CDR3 nucleotides: TGTGCCTGGAGTGTCAGGTACTCCGCCATATATTTT. Amino acid sequence: CAWSVRYSAIYF.

The genes are TRBV29-1 and TRBJ1-2, with 8 bases lining up with TRBD1. This CDR3 is 14 amino acids long. V shed 7 bases, J shed 8 bases, and the junction held 15 bases outside the gene matches. From germline, CDR1 is SQVTM and CDR2 ANQGSEA. CDR3 loop: CSAPQTGVVRGYTF. DNA of the CDR3: TGCAGCGCCCCTCAGACAGGGGTGGTTCGGGGCTACACCTTC.

The chain joins TRBV7-8 to TRBJ2-7, with D tentatively TRBD1 (5 bases). Trimming took off 2 bases at V and 2 bases at J, with 10 bases between the two ends. Germline CDR1 reads SGHVS; CDR2 reads FQNEAQ. The CDR3 runs to 14 residues. The CDR3, as DNA: TGTGCCAGCAGCTTAAGGGCAGGGACCTACGAGCAGTACTTC. Amino acids: CASSLRAGTYEQYF. Full variable domain (outside the CDR3, taken from reference TRBV7-8 and TRBJ2-7): GAGVSQSPRYKVAKRGQDVALRCDPISGHVSLFWYQQALGQGPEFLTYFQNEAQLDKSGLPSDRFFAERPEGSVSTLKIQRTQQEDSAVYLCASSLRAGTYEQYFGPGTRLTVT.